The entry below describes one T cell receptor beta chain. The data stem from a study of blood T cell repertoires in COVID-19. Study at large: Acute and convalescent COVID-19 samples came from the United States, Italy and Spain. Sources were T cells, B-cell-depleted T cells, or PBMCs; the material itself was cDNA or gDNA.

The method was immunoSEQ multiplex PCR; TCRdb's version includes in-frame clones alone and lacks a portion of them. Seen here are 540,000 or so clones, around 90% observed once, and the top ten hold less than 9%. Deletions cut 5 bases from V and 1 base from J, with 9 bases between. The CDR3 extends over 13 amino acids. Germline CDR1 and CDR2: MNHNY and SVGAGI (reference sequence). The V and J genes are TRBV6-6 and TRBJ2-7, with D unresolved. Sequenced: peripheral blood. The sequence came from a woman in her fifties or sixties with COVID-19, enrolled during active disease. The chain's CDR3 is CASSRQESYEQYF. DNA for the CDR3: TGTGCCAGCAGTCGGCAGGAATCCTACGAGCAGTACTTC.